This T cell receptor (beta chain) was retrieved from a study of T cell responses to AZD1222 COVID-19 vaccine. General study findings and limits: Variant regions that are unmutated are reportedly the target of nearly half of spike-specific TCRs.

Trimming shortened V by 5 bases and J by 0 bases, and 17 bases separated the two germline ends. Germline V gene lookup returns CDR1 SGHVS and CDR2 FNYEAQ. This CDR3 comprises 17 residues. About this clone itself: Its antigen is undetermined.

Here immunoSEQ multiplex PCR was the method, and the copy in TCRdb shows in-frame clones only, minus some. The profile shows 160,000 or so clones, around 94% of them singletons. The input for sequencing was peripheral blood, taken 28 days after the second AZD1222 dose. The rearrangement uses TRBV7-6 and TRBJ1-3; no firm D call. The source of this sequence is an adult who received the AZD1222 COVID-19 vaccine. CDR3 bases: TGTGCCAGCAGCCCCATGGGTGGACCACGCTCTGGAAACACCATATATTTT. As protein: CASSPMGGPRSGNTIYF.